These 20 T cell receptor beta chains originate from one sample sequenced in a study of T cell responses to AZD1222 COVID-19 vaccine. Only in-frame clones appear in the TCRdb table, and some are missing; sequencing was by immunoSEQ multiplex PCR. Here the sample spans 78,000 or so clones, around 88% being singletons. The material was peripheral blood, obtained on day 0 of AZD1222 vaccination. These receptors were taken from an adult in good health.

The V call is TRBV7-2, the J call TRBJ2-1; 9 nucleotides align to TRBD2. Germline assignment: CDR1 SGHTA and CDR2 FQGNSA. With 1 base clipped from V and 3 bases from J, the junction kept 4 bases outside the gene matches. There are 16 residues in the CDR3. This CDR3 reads CASSLVRLAVYNEQFF. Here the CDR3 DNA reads TGTGCCAGCAGCTTAGTTCGACTAGCGGTCTACAATGAGCAGTTCTTC.

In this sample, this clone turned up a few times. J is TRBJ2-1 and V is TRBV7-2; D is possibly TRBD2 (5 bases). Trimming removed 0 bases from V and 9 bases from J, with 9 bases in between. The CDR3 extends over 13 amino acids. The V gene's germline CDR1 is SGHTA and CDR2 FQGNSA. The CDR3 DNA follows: TGTGCCAGCAGCTTAGCCTTGGCGGGTGAGCAGTTCTTC. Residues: CASSLALAGEQFF. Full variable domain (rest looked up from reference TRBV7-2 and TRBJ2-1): GAGVSQSPSNKVTEKGKDVELRCDPISGHTALYWYRQSLGQGLEFLIYFQGNSAPDKSGLPSDRFSAERTGGSVSTLTIQRTQQEDSAVYLCASSLALAGEQFFGPGTRLTVL.

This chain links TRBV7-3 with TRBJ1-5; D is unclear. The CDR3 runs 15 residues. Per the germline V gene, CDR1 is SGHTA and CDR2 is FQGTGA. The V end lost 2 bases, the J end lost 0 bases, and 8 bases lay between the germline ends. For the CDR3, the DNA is TGTGCCAGCAGCTTATCCAGGACTAGCAATCAGCCCCAGCATTTT. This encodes CASSLSRTSNQPQHF.

DNA for the CDR3: TGCAGCGTTGGCGAGACTAGAAGGGGGGGCTACGAGCAGTACTTC. It encodes CSVGETRRGGYEQYF. The chain couples TRBV29-1 to TRBJ2-7; maybe TRBD2 (7 bases). Trimming stripped 4 bases from V and 3 bases from J, with 19 bases between. Per germline, CDR1 SQVTM and CDR2 ANQGSEA. The CDR3 covers 15 residues.

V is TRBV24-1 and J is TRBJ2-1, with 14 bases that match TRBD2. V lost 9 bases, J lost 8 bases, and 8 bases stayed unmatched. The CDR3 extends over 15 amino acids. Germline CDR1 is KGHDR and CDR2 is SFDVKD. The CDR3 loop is CATWGTSGSRDEQFF. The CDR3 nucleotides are TGTGCCACCTGGGGGACTAGCGGGAGTCGCGATGAGCAGTTCTTC.

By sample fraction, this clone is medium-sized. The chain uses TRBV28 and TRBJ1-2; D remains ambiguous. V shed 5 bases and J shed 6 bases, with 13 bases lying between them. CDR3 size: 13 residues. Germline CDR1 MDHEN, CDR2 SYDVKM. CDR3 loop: CASSPGLGDGYTF. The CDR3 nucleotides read TGTGCCAGCAGTCCGGGCCTCGGGGATGGCTACACCTTC.

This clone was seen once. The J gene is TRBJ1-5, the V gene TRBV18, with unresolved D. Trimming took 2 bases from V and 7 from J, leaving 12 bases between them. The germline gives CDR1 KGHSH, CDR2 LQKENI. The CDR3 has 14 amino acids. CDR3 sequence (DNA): TGTGCCAGCTCACCAACGAAGGGAGACCAGCCCCAGCATTTT. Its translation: CASSPTKGDQPQHF.

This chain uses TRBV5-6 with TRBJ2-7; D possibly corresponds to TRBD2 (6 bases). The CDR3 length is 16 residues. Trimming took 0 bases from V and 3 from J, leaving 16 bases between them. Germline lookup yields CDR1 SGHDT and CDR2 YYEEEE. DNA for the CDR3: TGTGCCAGCAGCTTGGACGGTACGAGGAGGGGCTACGAGCAGTACTTC. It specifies CASSLDGTRRGYEQYF.

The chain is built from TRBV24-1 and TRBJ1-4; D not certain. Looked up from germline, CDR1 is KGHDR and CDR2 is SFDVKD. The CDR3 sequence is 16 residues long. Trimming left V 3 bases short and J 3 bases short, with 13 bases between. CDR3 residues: CATSDSGGSANEKLFF. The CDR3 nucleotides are TGTGCCACCAGTGATAGTGGAGGGAGCGCTAATGAAAAACTGTTTTTT.

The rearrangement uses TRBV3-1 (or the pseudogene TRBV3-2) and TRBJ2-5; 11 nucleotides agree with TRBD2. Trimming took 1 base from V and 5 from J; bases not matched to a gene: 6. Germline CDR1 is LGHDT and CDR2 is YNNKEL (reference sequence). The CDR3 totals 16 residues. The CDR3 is CASSQASGGPGETQYF. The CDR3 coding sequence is TGTGCCAGCAGCCAAGCTAGCGGGGGGCCCGGGGAGACCCAGTACTTC.

The CDR3 region is CASSQDNRGYGYTF. DNA for the CDR3: TGTGCCAGCAGCCAAGACAACAGGGGGTATGGCTACACCTTC. The chain couples TRBV3-1 (or the pseudogene TRBV3-2) to TRBJ1-2; 8 nucleotides agree with TRBD1. V lost 0 bases, J lost 5 bases, and 2 bases stayed unmatched. Per germline, CDR1 LGHDT and CDR2 YNNKEL (reference sequence). The CDR3 runs to 14 residues.

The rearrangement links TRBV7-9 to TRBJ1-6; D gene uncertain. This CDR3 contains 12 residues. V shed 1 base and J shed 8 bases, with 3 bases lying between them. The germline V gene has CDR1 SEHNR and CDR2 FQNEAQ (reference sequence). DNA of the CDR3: TGTGCCAGCAGCTTAGTGGATTCACCCCTCCACTTT. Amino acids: CASSLVDSPLHF.

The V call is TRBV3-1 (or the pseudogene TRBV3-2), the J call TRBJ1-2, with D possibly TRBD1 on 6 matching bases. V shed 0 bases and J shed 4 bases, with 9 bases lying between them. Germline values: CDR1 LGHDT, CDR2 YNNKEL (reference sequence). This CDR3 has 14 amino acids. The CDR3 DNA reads TGTGCCAGCAGCCAAGAGGACAGATTCTATGGCTACACCTTC. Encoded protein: CASSQEDRFYGYTF.

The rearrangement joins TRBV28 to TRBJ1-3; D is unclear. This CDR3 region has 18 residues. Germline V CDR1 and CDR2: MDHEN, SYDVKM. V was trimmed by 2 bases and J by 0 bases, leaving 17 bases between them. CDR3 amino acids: CASSLSLPSLSSGNTIYF. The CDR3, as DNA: TGTGCCAGCAGTTTAAGTCTGCCGTCCCTATCCTCTGGAAACACCATATATTTT.

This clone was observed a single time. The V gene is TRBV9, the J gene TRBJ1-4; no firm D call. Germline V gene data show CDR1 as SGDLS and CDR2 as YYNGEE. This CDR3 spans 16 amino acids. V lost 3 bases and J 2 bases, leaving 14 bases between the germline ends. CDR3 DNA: TGTGCCAGCAGCGACGACCCGAAAGGGACTAATGAAAAACTGTTTTTT. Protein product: CASSDDPKGTNEKLFF.

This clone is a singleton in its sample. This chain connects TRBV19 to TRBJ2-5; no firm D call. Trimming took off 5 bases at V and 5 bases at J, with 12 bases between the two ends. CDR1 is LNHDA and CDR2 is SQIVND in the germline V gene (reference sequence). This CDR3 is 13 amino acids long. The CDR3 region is CASSASPGETQYF. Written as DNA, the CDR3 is TGTGCCAGTAGTGCTTCCCCCGGGGAGACCCAGTACTTC.

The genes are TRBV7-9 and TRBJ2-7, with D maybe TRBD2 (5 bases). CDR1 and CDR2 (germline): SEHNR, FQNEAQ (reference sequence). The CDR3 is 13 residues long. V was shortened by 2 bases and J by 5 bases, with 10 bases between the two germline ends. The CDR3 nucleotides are TGTGCCAGCAGCTTACTCGGGGTCCACGAGCAGTACTTC. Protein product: CASSLLGVHEQYF. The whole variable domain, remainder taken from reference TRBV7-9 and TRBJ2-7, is DTGVSQNPRHKITKRGQNVTFRCDPISEHNRLYWYRQTLGQGPEFLTYFQNEAQLEKSRLLSDRFSAERPKGSFSTLEIQRTEQGDSAMYLCASSLLGVHEQYFGPGTRLTVT.

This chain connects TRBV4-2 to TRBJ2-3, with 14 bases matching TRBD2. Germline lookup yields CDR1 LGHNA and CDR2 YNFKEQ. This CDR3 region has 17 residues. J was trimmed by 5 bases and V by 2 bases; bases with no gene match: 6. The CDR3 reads CASSQLTTSGGGDTQYF. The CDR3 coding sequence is TGTGCCAGCAGCCAACTCACGACTAGCGGGGGGGGAGATACGCAGTATTTT.

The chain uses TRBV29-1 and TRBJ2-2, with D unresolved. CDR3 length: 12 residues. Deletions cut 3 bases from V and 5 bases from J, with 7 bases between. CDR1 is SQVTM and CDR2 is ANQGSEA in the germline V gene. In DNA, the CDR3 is TGCAGCGTTGACAGCCAGACCGGGGAGCTGTTTTTT. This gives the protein CSVDSQTGELFF.

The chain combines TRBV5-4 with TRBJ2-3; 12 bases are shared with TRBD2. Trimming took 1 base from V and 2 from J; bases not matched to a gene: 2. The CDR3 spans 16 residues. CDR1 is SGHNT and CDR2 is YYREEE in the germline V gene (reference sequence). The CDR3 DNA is TGTGCCAGCAGCTTGCGACTAGCGGGAGTCACAGATACGCAGTATTTT. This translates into CASSLRLAGVTDTQYF.